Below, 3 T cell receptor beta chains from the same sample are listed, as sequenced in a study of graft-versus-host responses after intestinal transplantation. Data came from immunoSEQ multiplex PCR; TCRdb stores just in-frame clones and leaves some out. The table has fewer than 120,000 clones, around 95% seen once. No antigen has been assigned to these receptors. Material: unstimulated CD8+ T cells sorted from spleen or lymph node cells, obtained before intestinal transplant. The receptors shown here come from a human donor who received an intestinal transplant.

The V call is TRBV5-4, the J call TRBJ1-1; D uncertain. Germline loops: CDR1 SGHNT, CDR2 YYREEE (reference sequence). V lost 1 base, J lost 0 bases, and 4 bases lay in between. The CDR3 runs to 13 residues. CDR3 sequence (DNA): TGTGCCAGCAGCTTGCGGATGAACACTGAAGCTTTCTTT. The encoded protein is CASSLRMNTEAFF.

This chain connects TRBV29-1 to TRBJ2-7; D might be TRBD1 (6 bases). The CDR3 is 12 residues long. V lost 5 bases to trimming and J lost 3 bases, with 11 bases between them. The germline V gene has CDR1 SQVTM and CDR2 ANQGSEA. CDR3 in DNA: TGCAGCGTTACTTACAGGGACTACGAGCAGTACTTC. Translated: CSVTYRDYEQYF.

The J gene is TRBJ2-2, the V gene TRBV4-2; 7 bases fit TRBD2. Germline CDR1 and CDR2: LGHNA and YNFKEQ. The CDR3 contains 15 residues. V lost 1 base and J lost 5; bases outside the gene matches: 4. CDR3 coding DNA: TGTGCCAGCAGCCAAGGACTAGCAAATACCGGGGAGCTGTTTTTT. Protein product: CASSQGLANTGELFF.